Detailed here is one T cell receptor beta chain. Its antigen is currently unknown. Between the trimmed V and J ends, which lost 0 bases and 6 bases, there was a span of 6 bases. Germline CDR1 is SGHRS and CDR2 is YFSETQ. This CDR3 is built from 12 residues. This entry belongs to a study of shared clonotypes between healthy human individuals. Findings and caveats of the study: The naive CD4 repertoires of a few donors were compared, and roughly 5% of clonotypes were shared. What naive subsets generally showed was a larger estimated richness than memory subsets showed.

Deep-level settings were used for running the assay. Sequencing was performed with immunoSEQ multiplex PCR; in TCRdb, only in-frame clones are kept and a portion is missing. The profile shows over a million clones, about 96% of them singletons. The TCR comes from a man aged 30 to 39 in good health. Sequencing used naive CD4+ T cells sorted from blood. Subset noted: CD45RA+ positively selected. The chain is built from TRBV5-1 and TRBJ1-2; D is ambiguous. CDR3 amino acids: CASSLGADGYTF. The CDR3 nucleotides read TGCGCCAGCAGCTTGGGGGCGGATGGCTACACCTTC.